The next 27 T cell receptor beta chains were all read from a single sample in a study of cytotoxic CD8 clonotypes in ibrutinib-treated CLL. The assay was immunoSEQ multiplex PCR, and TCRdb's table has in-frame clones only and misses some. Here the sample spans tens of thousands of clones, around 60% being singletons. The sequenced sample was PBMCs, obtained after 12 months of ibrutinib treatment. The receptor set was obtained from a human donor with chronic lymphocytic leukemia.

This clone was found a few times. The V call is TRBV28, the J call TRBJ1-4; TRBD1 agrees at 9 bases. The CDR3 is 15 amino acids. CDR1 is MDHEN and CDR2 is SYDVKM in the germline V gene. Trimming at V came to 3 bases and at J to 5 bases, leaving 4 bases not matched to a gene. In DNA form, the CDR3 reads TGTGCCAGCAGTTTTGTGGGACAGGGAAATGAAAAACTGTTTTTT. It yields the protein CASSFVGQGNEKLFF.

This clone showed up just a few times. In nucleotides, the CDR3 is TGTGCCAGTAGTTTTATAAACTCTGGAAACACCATATATTTT. Residues: CASSFINSGNTIYF. The V and J genes are TRBV19 and TRBJ1-3; the D is unclear. Trimming left V 5 bases short and J 0 bases short, with 8 bases between. The CDR3 has 14 residues. Germline V gene sequence: CDR1 LNHDA, CDR2 SQIVND (reference sequence).

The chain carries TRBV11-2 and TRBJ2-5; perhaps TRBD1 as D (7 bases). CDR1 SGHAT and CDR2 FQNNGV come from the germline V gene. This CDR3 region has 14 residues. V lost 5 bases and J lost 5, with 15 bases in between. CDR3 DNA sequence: TGTGCCAGCAGCGGTACCCCAGGGGGGGAGACCCAGTACTTC. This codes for CASSGTPGGETQYF.

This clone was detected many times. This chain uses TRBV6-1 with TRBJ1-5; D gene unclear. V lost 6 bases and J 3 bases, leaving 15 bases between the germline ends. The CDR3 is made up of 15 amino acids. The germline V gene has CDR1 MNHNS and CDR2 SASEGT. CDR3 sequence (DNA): TGTGCCAGCAGGGGGATTGGGATTCTCAATCAGCCCCAGCATTTT. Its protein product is CASRGIGILNQPQHF.

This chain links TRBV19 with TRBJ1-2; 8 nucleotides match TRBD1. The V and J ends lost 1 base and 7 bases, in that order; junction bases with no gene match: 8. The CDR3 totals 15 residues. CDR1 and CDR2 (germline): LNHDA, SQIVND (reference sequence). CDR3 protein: CASSIVAQGASGYTF. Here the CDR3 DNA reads TGTGCCAGTAGTATAGTCGCCCAGGGGGCGTCTGGCTACACCTTC.

CDR3 sequence: CASSQGSRGQCNEQFF. The CDR3 nucleotides are TGCGCCAGCAGTCAGGGGTCCCGTGGACAGTGCAATGAGCAGTTCTTC. J is TRBJ2-1 and V is TRBV23-1; tentatively, D is TRBD1 (6 bases). TRBV23-1 is known as an ORF, though its function is uncertain. V was pared by 3 bases and J by 6 bases, with 18 bases between. CDR3 length: 16 amino acids.

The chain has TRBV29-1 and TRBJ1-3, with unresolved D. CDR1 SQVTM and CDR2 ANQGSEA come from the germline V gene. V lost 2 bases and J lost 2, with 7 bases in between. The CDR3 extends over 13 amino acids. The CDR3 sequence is CSVEQYTGNTIYF. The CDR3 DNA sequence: TGCAGCGTTGAACAGTATACTGGAAACACCATATATTTT.

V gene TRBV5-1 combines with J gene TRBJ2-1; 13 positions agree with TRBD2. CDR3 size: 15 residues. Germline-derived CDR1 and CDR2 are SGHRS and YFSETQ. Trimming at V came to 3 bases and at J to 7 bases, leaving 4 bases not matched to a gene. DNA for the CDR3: TGCGCCAGCAGCTATACTAGCGGGAGGGAAAATGAGCAGTTCTTC. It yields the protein CASSYTSGRENEQFF.

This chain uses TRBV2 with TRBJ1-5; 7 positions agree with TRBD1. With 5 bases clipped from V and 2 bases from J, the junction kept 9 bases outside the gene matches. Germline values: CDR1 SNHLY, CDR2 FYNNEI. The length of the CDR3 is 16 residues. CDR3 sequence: CASSRPNRGGNQPQHF. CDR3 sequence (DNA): TGTGCCAGCAGTAGGCCCAACAGGGGTGGCAATCAGCCCCAGCATTTT.

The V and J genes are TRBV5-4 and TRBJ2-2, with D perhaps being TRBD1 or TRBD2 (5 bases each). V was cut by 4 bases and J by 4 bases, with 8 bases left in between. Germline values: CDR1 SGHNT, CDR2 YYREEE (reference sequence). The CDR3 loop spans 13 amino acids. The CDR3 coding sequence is TGTGCCAGCAGCCGGGACCTCACCGGGGAGCTGTTTTTT. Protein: CASSRDLTGELFF.

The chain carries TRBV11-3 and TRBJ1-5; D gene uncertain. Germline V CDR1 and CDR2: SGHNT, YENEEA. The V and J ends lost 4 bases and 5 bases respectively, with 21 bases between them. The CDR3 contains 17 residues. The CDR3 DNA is TGTGCCAGCAGCTGGCGGACCCGAGGGCTTTTCTATCAGCCCCAGCATTTT. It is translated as CASSWRTRGLFYQPQHF.

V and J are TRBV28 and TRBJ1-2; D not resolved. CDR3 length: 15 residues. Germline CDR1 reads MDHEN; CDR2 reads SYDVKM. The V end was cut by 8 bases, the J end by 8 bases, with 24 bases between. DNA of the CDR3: TGTGCCAGCTCCCCCCCGACGGGAAGACCTCTGGGCTACACCTTC. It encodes CASSPPTGRPLGYTF.

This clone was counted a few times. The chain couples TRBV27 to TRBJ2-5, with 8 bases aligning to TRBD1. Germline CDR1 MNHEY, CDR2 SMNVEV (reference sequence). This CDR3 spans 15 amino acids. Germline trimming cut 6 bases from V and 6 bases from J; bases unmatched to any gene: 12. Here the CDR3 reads CASSDLGTGGKTQYF. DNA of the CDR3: TGTGCCAGCAGCGACCTTGGGACAGGCGGAAAGACCCAGTACTTC.

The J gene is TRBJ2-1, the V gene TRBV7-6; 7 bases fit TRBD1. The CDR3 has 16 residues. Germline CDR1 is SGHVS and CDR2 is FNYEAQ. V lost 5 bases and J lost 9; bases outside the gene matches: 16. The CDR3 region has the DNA TGTGCCAGCAGCGGCAGAGGGGGCGTGGGGCAGGGTGAGCAGTTCTTC. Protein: CASSGRGGVGQGEQFF.

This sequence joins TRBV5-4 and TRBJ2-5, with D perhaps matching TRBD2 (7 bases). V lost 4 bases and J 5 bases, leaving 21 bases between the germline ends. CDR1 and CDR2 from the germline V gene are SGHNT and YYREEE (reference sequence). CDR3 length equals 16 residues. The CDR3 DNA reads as TGTGCCAGCAGCAGGAAGACGGGGGGCCTGGGGGAGACCCAGTACTTC. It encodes CASSRKTGGLGETQYF.

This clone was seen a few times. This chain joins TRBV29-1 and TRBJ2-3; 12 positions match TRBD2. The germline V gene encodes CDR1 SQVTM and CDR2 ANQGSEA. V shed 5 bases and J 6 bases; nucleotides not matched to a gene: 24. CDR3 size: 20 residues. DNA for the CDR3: TGCAGCGTTAGGGCTAGCGGGAGGGCCTCGGCCCTCGGAAGGACCGATACGCAGTATTTT. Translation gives CSVRASGRASALGRTDTQYF.

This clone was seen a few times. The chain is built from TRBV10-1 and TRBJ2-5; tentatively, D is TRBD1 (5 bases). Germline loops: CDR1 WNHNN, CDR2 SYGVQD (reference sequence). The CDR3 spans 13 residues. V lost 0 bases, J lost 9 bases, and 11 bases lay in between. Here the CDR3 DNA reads TGCGCCAGCAGTGAGTCGGGGCATGGGGCCCAGTACTTC. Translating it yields CASSESGHGAQYF.

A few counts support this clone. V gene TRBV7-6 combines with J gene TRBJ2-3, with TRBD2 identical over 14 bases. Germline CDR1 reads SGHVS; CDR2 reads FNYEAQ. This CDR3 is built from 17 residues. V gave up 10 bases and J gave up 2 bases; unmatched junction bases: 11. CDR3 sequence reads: CATNPGLAGASTDTQYF. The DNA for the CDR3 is TGTGCCACCAATCCGGGACTAGCGGGGGCCTCCACAGATACGCAGTATTTT.

In DNA, the CDR3 is TGTGCCAGCACGGGGGGCGCAGGCTATGGCTACACCTTC. It yields the protein CASTGGAGYGYTF. This chain connects TRBV28 to TRBJ1-2; D might be TRBD1 (6 bases). Germline CDR1 is MDHEN and CDR2 is SYDVKM. Deletions cut 7 bases from V and 4 bases from J, with 13 bases between. The CDR3 has 13 amino acids.

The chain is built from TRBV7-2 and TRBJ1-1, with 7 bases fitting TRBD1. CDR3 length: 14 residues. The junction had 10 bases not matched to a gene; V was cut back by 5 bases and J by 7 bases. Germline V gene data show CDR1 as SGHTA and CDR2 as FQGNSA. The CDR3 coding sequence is TGTGCCAGCAGCCAAGACAGGGCCGGGAATGAAGCTTTCTTT. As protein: CASSQDRAGNEAFF.

This CDR3 is CASSLSDRGQETQYF. CDR3 in DNA: TGTGCCAGCAGCTTATCCGACAGGGGGCAAGAGACCCAGTACTTC. The rearrangement joins TRBV7-2 to TRBJ2-5; TRBD1 matches at 9 bases. CDR1 SGHTA and CDR2 FQGNSA come from the germline V gene. The V and J ends lost 2 bases and 2 bases, in that order; junction bases with no gene match: 3. CDR3 size: 15 residues.

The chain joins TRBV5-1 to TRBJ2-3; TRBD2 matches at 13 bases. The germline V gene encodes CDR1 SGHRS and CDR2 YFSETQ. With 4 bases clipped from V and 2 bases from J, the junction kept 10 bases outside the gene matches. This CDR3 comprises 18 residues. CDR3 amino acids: CASSGGLAGVGSTDTQYF. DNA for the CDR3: TGCGCCAGCAGCGGCGGACTAGCGGGAGTGGGGTCCACAGATACGCAGTATTTT.

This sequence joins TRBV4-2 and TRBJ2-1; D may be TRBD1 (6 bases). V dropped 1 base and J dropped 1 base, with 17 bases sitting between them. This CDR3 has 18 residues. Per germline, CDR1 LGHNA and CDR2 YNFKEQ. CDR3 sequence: CASSQVGDAGASYNEQFF. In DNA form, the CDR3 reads TGTGCCAGCAGCCAAGTGGGGGACGCAGGGGCGTCCTACAATGAGCAGTTCTTC.

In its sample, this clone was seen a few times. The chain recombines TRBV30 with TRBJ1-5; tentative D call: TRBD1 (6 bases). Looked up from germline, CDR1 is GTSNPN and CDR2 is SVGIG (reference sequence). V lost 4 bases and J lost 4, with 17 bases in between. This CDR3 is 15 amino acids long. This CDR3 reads CAWNKGGGINQPQHF. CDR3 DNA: TGTGCCTGGAATAAAGGGGGGGGCATAAATCAGCCCCAGCATTTT.

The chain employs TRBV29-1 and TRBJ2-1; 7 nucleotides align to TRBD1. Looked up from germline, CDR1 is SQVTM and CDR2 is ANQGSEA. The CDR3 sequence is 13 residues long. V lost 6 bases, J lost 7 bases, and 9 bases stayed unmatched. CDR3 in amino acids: CSVNRDSWNEQFF. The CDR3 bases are TGCAGCGTCAACCGGGACAGCTGGAATGAGCAGTTCTTC.

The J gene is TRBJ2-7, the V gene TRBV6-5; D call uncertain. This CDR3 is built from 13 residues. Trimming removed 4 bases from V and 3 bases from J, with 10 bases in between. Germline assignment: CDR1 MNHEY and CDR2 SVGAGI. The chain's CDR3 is CASSSPRSYEQYF. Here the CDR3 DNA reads TGTGCCAGCAGTTCCCCCAGAAGCTACGAGCAGTACTTC.

In DNA form, the CDR3 reads TGTGCCAGCAGCCACAGGGGTGGTAATGAAAAACTGTTTTTT. Protein product: CASSHRGGNEKLFF. The V and J genes are TRBV5-5 and TRBJ1-4, with 7 bases aligning to TRBD1. The germline gives CDR1 SGHKS, CDR2 YYEKEE (reference sequence). The CDR3 consists of 14 residues. J was trimmed by 4 bases and V by 4 bases; bases with no gene match: 4.